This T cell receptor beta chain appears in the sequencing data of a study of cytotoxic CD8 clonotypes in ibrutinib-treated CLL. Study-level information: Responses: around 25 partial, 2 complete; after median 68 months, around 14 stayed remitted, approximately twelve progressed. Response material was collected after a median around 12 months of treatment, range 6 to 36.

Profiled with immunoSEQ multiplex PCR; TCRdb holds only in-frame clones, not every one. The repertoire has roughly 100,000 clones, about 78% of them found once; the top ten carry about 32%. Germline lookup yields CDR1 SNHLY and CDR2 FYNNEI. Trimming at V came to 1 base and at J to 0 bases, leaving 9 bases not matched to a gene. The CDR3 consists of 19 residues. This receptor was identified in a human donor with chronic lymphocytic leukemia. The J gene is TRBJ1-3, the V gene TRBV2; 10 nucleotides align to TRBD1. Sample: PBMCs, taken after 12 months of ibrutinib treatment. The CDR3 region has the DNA TGTGCCAGCAGTGAAGTGGGACAGGGGACAGTTTACTCTGGAAACACCATATATTTT. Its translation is CASSEVGQGTVYSGNTIYF.